The text below deals with one TCR beta chain. This sample is part of a study of blood T cell repertoires in COVID-19. Study-wide background: PBMCs, B-cell-depleted T cells, or T cells were the source of the cDNA or gDNA that made up the material.

Per germline, CDR1 MNHEY and CDR2 SVGAGI. This CDR3 is 13 amino acids long. With 10 bases clipped from V and 6 bases from J, the junction kept 10 bases outside the gene matches. Clinical histories supplied by participants themselves formed the basis of cohort assignment. All exposed participants met a person with COVID-19 within 2 weeks before entering the study. Under the authors' procedure: Cell counts per sample came from amplifying reference gene primers. Profiling relied on immunoSEQ multiplex PCR, and the TCRdb table lists in-frame clones only, not all of them. V and J calls and clone size are those listed in that table; D and trimming were worked out from the DNA. The sample has 150,000 or so clones, 65% to 85% seen once.

The sequence was collected from a woman aged 50 to 60 who had been exposed to COVID-19. The rearrangement joins TRBV6-5 to TRBJ2-7, with 9 bases that match TRBD1. Sequenced: PBMCs or T cells enriched from blood (not recorded which). DNA for the CDR3: TGTGCCACCGGAGGGGACAGGGCCAGCGAGCAGTACTTC. It codes for CATGGDRASEQYF.